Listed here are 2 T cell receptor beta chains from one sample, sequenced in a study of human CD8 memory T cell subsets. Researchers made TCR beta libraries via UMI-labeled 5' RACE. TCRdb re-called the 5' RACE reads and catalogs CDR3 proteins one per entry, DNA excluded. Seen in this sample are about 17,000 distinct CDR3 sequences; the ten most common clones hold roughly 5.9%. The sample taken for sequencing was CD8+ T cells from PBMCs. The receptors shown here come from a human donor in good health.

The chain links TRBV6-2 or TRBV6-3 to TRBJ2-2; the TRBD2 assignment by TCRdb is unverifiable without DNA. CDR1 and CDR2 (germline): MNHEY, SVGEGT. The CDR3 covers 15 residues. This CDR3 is CASSYFVGGAGELFF.

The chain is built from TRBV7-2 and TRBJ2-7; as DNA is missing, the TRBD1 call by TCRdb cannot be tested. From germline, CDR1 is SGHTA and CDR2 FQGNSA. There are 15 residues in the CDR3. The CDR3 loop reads CASSPGLGSSYEQYF.